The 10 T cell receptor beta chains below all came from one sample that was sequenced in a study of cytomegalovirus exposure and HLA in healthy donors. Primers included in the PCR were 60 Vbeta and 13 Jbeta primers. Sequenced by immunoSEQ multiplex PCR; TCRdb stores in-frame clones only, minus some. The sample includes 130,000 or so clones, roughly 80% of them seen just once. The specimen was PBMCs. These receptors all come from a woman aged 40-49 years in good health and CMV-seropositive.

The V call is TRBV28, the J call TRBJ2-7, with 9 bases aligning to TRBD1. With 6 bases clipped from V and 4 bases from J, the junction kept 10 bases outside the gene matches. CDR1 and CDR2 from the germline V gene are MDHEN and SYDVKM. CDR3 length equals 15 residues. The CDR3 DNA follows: TGTGCCAGCAGAGAGAGACAGGGGGGACGGTACGAGCAGTACTTC. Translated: CASRERQGGRYEQYF.

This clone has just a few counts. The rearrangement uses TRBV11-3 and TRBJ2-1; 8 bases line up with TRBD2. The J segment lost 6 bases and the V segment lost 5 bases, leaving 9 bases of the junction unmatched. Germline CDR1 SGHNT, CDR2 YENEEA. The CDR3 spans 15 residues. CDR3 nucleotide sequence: TGTGCCAGCAGCCCCCCGGGAGGGGTAATCAATGAGCAGTTCTTC. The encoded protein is CASSPPGGVINEQFF. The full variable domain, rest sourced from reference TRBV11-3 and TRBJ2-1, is EAGVVQSPRYKIIEKKQPVAFWCNPISGHNTLYWYLQNLGQGPELLIRYENEEAVDDSQLPKDRFSAERLKGVDSTLKIQPAELGDSAVYLCASSPPGGVINEQFFGPGTRLTVL.

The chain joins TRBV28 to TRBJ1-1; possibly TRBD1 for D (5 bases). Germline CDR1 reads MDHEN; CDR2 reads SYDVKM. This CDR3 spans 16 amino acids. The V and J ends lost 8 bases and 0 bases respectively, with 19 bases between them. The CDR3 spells CASHRFQQALNTEAFF. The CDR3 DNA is TGTGCCAGCCATAGATTTCAACAGGCCCTGAACACTGAAGCTTTCTTT.

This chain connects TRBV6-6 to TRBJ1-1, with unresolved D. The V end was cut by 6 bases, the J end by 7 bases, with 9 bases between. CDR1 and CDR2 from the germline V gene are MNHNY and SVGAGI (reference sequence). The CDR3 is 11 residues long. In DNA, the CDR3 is TGTGCCAGCAGCCTCGACAATGAAGCTTTCTTT. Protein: CASSLDNEAFF.

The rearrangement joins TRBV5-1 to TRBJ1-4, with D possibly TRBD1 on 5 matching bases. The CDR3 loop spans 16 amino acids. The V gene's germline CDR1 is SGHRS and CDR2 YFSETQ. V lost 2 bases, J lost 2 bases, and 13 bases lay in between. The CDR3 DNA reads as TGCGCCAGCAGCTTTAACACAGGTGGTACTAATGAAAAACTGTTTTTT. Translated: CASSFNTGGTNEKLFF.

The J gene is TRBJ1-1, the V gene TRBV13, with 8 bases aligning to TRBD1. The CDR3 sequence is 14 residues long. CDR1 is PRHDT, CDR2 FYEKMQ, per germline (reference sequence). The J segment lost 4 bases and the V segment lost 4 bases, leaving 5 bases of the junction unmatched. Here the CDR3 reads CASSSDRGTTEAFF. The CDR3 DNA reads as TGTGCCAGCAGCTCCGACAGGGGTACCACTGAAGCTTTCTTT.

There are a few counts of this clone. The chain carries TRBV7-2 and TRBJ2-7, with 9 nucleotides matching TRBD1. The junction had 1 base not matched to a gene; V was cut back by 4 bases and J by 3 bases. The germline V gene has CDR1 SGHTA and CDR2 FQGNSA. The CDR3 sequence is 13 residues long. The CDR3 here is CASSSDRGYEQYF. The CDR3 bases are TGTGCCAGCAGCTCGGACAGGGGCTACGAGCAGTACTTC.

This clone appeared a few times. CDR3 in amino acids: CASSQDRSGTGVGVDYGYTF. CDR3 nucleotides: TGCGCCAGCAGCCAAGATCGGTCTGGGACAGGGGTGGGTGTAGACTATGGCTACACCTTC. This sequence joins TRBV4-3 and TRBJ1-2; 10 positions agree with TRBD1. V lost 0 bases and J lost 3; bases outside the gene matches: 16. The CDR3 length is 20 residues. The V gene's germline CDR1 is LGHNA and CDR2 YSLEER.

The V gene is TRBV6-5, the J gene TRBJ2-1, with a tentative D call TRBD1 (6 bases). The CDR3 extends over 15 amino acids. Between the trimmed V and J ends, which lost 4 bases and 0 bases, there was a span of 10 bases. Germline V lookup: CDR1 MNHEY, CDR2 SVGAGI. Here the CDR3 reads CASSSDRSSYNEQFF. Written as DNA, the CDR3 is TGTGCCAGCAGTTCAGACAGGAGCTCCTACAATGAGCAGTTCTTC.

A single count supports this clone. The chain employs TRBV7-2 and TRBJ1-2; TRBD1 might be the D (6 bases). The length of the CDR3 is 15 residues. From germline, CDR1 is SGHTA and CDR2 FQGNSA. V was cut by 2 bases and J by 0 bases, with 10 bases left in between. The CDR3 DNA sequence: TGTGCCAGCAGCTTAATGCAGGGGCCTAACTATGGCTACACCTTC. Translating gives CASSLMQGPNYGYTF.